A selection of T cell receptor beta chains follows, all from one sample in a study of Ad26.COV2.S vaccination and SARS-CoV-2 variants. Repertoires were generated with immunoSEQ multiplex PCR, while TCRdb's copy carries only in-frame clones and drops some. The table lists some 350,000 clones, 85% to 90% of them singletons. The sample here was peripheral blood, taken in a trial of Ad26.COV2.S vaccine versus placebo. All receptors come from a person aged 18-65 years who received the Ad26.COV2.S COVID-19 vaccine or a placebo. The CDR3 runs from the conserved cysteine through the conserved F or W. A D gene is named only where the DNA matches it firmly. Only some rows state a clone size, as once, few, many or a class for expanded clones.

TRBV7-2	few	TRBD1	TRBJ1-2	TGTGCCAGCAGCTCCGACAGGGGGGTGGCTTATGGCTACACCTTC	CASSSDRGVAYGYTF
TRBV28	.	TRBD1	TRBJ1-1	TGTGCCAGCAGAACCCTCGACAGGGGGCTTGGGAACACTGAAGCTTTCTTT	CASRTLDRGLGNTEAFF
TRBV6-2/TRBV6-3	.	TRBD1	TRBJ1-4	TGTGCCAGCAGTGACAGGGCAACTAATGAAAAACTGTTTTTT	CASSDRATNEKLFF
TRBV5-6	.	.	TRBJ1-2	TGTGCCAGCATACATCGGGGTTCGGTCTATGGCTACACCTTC	CASIHRGSVYGYTF
TRBV9	once	.	TRBJ2-5	TGTGCCAGTGGTACGGGGGTCCAAGAGACCCAGTACTTC	CASGTGVQETQYF
TRBV6-2/TRBV6-3	.	.	TRBJ1-1	TGTGCCAGCAGTTACGGGTGGGGGGGCCTGGACACTGAAGCTTTCTTT	CASSYGWGGLDTEAFF
TRBV12-3/TRBV12-4	.	.	TRBJ2-7	TGTGCCAGGGGGTCCAAAGGTCCCGAGCAGTACTTC	CARGSKGPEQYF
TRBV6-5	.	.	TRBJ1-1	TGTGCCAGCAGTTATAAAGGGGCCGGGAGCACTGAAGCTTTCTTT	CASSYKGAGSTEAFF
TRBV4-3	.	.	TRBJ2-4	TGCGCCAGCAGCCAGGGGACGGTAGCCAAAAACATTCAGTACTTC	CASSQGTVAKNIQYF
TRBV24-1	once	.	TRBJ2-5	TGTGCCACCAGTGATTTTGGGCAGGGACCACAAGAGACCCAGTACTTC	CATSDFGQGPQETQYF
TRBV5-1	.	.	TRBJ2-4	TGCGCCAGCAGCTTGGCGTTACTAGGAGGATGGAACATTCAGTACTTC	CASSLALLGGWNIQYF
TRBV5-1	.	.	TRBJ1-4	TGCGCCAGCAGCTTGAATTCGGATAATGAAAAACTGTTTTTT	CASSLNSDNEKLFF
TRBV7-9	.	.	TRBJ2-7	TGTGCCAGCAGCTTTCGGGTAGACGGCTCCTACGAGCAGTACTTC	CASSFRVDGSYEQYF
TRBV11-2	.	.	TRBJ2-2	TGTGCCAGCAGCTTAGGAGTCGCAGTAAACACCGGGGAGCTGTTTTTT	CASSLGVAVNTGELFF
TRBV6-6	.	.	TRBJ1-2	TGTGCCAGCAGTCCCTCCGGGACACCTAACTATGGCTACACCTTC	CASSPSGTPNYGYTF
TRBV28	.	TRBD1	TRBJ1-4	TGTGCCAGCAGGCCCGGGGGGACAGGGGGTGAAAAACTGTTTTTT	CASRPGGTGGEKLFF
TRBV6-1	.	.	TRBJ2-5	TGTGCCAGCAGGGAAGTCCCCACCGGTCGGGAGACCCAGTACTTC	CASREVPTGRETQYF
TRBV19	once	.	TRBJ1-2	TGTGCCAGTAGTGTCGAGACAGGAAAATATGGCTACACCTTC	CASSVETGKYGYTF
TRBV7-9	.	.	TRBJ1-1	TGTGCCAGCAGCTTGAGACAGGAAGCTTTCTTT	CASSLRQEAFF
TRBV6-2/TRBV6-3	.	.	TRBJ2-7	TGTGCCAGCAGTTCCCTCGGGACACAGATCTCCTACGAGCAGTACTTC	CASSSLGTQISYEQYF
TRBV6-1	.	TRBD1	TRBJ1-4	TGTGCCAGCAGTGAAAGACAGGGGATGGAAAAACTGTTTTTT	CASSERQGMEKLFF
TRBV5-8	.	.	TRBJ2-3	TGTGCCAGCAGCCCATTTGGGAATACGCAGTATTTT	CASSPFGNTQYF
TRBV6-5	.	.	TRBJ2-2	TGTGCCAGCAGACGCGGGGTGAACACCGGGGAGCTGTTTTTT	CASRRGVNTGELFF
TRBV4-3	.	TRBD1	TRBJ2-7	TGCGCCAGCAGCCAAGACCCGTGGTGGGCCAGGGGGAACTACGAGCAGTACTTC	CASSQDPWWARGNYEQYF
TRBV7-9	once	.	TRBJ2-1	TGTGCCAGCAGCTCCCCGTTGGGTCGTAATGAGCAGTTCTTC	CASSSPLGRNEQFF
TRBV5-5	.	.	TRBJ1-1	TGTGCCAGCAGCCCTCTACTAGGGACTTTAGGGGGTGAAGCTTTCTTT	CASSPLLGTLGGEAFF
TRBV2	.	.	TRBJ1-1	TGTGCCACCTGGGTGACTGAAGCTTTCTTT	CATWVTEAFF
TRBV6-5	.	.	TRBJ1-1	TGTGCCAGCAGTCAAACAGGTTACACTGAAGCTTTCTTT	CASSQTGYTEAFF
TRBV7-9	.	.	TRBJ1-1	TGTGCCAGCAGCTTCCGCGGGGGGATGAACACTGAAGCTTTCTTT	CASSFRGGMNTEAFF
TRBV6-2/TRBV6-3	few	.	TRBJ1-2	TGTGCCAGCAGTTACTCTCTAACCCCCAACTATGGCTACACCTTC	CASSYSLTPNYGYTF
TRBV19	few	.	TRBJ1-1	TGTGCCAGTAGTGGGGGGGTAGGGCACACTGAAGCTTTCTTT	CASSGGVGHTEAFF
TRBV11-3	.	.	TRBJ1-3	TGTGCCAGCAGCCCACGAGGAAACACCATATATTTT	CASSPRGNTIYF
TRBV14	.	TRBD2	TRBJ2-3	TGTGCCAGCAGCCAAGATCGCCAGCGGGAGGGCCCAGATACGCAGTATTTT	CASSQDRQREGPDTQYF
TRBV5-4	.	.	TRBJ2-2	TGTGCCAGCAGCTTCGCTCCCGAGGACACCGGGGAGCTGTTTTTT	CASSFAPEDTGELFF
TRBV5-4	.	TRBD1	TRBJ1-1	TGTGCCAGCAGTCCTACAGGGGTTTCGGCTGAAGCTTTCTTT	CASSPTGVSAEAFF
TRBV6-5	.	.	TRBJ2-3	TGTGCCAGCAGTTTTGTGGGGCCGTACACAGATACGCAGTATTTT	CASSFVGPYTDTQYF
TRBV4-1	.	.	TRBJ2-7	TGCGCCAGCAGCTTTATCGGAGGGGGCCTGAGCTCCTACGAGCAGTACTTC	CASSFIGGGLSSYEQYF
TRBV2	.	.	TRBJ1-4	TGTGCCAGCGCGAAGGACCGCTCTAATGAAAAACTGTTTTTT	CASAKDRSNEKLFF
TRBV18	few	.	TRBJ2-3	TGTGCCAGCTCACCAGGGGATACGCAGTATTTT	CASSPGDTQYF
TRBV6-5	.	.	TRBJ2-3	TGTGCCAGCAGTTACGCCGGGACTCCGGATACGCAGTATTTT	CASSYAGTPDTQYF
TRBV19	.	.	TRBJ1-2	TGTGCCAGTAGTTATGGATATAATCGAAACTATGGCTACACCTTC	CASSYGYNRNYGYTF
TRBV6-2/TRBV6-3	.	.	TRBJ2-3	TGTGCCAGCAGCCCGCAGGACTCCGCATTAAGGAGGTCGTCCACAGATACGCAGTATTTT	CASSPQDSALRRSSTDTQYF
TRBV7-2	.	.	TRBJ2-5	TGTGCCAGCAGCTTCGGTATGGGGTGGGGAGAGACCCAGTACTTC	CASSFGMGWGETQYF
TRBV30	.	.	TRBJ2-6	TGTGCCTGGAGTCTGGTGGGAGACGTCCTGACTTTC	CAWSLVGDVLTF
TRBV7-8	.	.	TRBJ1-2	TGTGCCAGCAGCGTAACAGGGTTAGGGTTTGGCTACACCTTC	CASSVTGLGFGYTF
TRBV5-6	.	TRBD1	TRBJ1-2	TGTGCCAGCAGCTTAGAGGACAGGGGGAGCGGCTACACCTTC	CASSLEDRGSGYTF
TRBV19	.	.	TRBJ1-1	TGTGCCAGTAGTATGGCGGTTGGCAGGGGAGGCACTGAAGCTTTCTTT	CASSMAVGRGGTEAFF